Listed here is a single T cell receptor beta chain. These data belong to a study of blood T cell repertoires in COVID-19. Assay: immunoSEQ multiplex PCR; the TCRdb copy retains only in-frame clones and omits some. The table records 30,000 to 40,000 clones, 70% to 80% of them present only once. Germline V gene sequence: CDR1 SNHLY, CDR2 FYNNEI. The V and J ends lost 5 bases and 8 bases, in that order; junction bases with no gene match: 8. This CDR3 is 15 amino acids long. The chain combines TRBV2 with TRBJ2-1; 11 nucleotides align to TRBD2. The TCR was taken from a man older than 75 with acute or convalescent COVID-19. Sequenced material: peripheral blood. CDR3 sequence (DNA): TGTGCCAGCAGTAGCCTAGCGGGAGGTTACGATGAGCAGTTCTTC. Protein sequence: CASSSLAGGYDEQFF.